The clone carrying this TCR beta chain was counted once. The authors' processing: Amplifying reference gene primers gave estimates of nucleated cell counts. TCRdb's table, derived via immunoSEQ multiplex PCR, lists solely in-frame clones and lacks some. The V and J calls and clone size come from that table; D and trimming were worked out from the DNA. This sample yields 300,000 to 400,000 clones, of which around 86% are seen a single time; roughly 3.1% belongs to the top ten. The data were taken from a study of blood T cell repertoires in COVID-19. Overall study context: There were acute and convalescent COVID-19 samples, and they came from the United States, Italy and Spain. In each case, the material was cDNA or gDNA derived from T cells, B-cell-depleted T cells, or PBMCs.

Trimming took off 3 bases at V and 5 bases at J, with 13 bases between the two ends. The germline gives CDR1 SQVTM, CDR2 ANQGSEA. CDR3 size: 13 residues. The receptor was derived from a human donor in a cohort sampled during active COVID-19. Sequencing was carried out using peripheral blood. This rearrangement joins TRBV29-1 to TRBJ2-5, with D hard to call. This chain's CDR3 is CSVDVEHGETQYF. The CDR3 nucleotides read TGCAGCGTTGACGTGGAACACGGGGAGACCCAGTACTTC. Complete variable domain (other parts from reference TRBV29-1 and TRBJ2-5): SAVISQKPSRDICQRGTSLTIQCQVDSQVTMMFWYRQQPGQSLTLIATANQGSEATYESGFVIDKFPISRPNLTFSTLTVSNMSPEDSSIYLCSVDVEHGETQYFGPGTRLLVL.